Listed below are T cell receptor beta chains from one sample, sequenced in a study of CD4 T cells in relation to SARS-CoV-2 and coronaviruses. The table came from immunoSEQ multiplex PCR; TCRdb's copy has only in-frame clones and leaves some out. The sample contains approximately 27,000 clones, roughly 70% of which appear only once. No antigen has been identified for these receptors. Sequencing used CD4+ T cells from PBMCs, cultured in vitro. The receptors originated from a human donor in good health. Each CDR3 is given with its conserved first and last residue. A D gene is named only where the DNA matches it firmly. Not all rows give a size; the values are once, few, many and, for expanded clones, a class.

j_call: TRBJ1-2
clone_size: .
v_call: TRBV7-6
d_call: .
cdr3_aa: CASSERQEGWGYGYTF
cdr3_nt: TGTGCCAGCAGCGAGAGACAGGAGGGGTGGGGCTATGGCTACACCTTC

j_call: TRBJ1-1
clone_size: .
v_call: TRBV7-9
d_call: .
cdr3_aa: CASNLTQGTEAFF
cdr3_nt: TGTGCCAGCAACTTAACCCAGGGTACTGAAGCTTTCTTT

j_call: TRBJ2-7
clone_size: .
v_call: TRBV20-1
d_call: .
cdr3_aa: CSASGRVASYEQYF
cdr3_nt: TGCAGTGCTAGTGGCAGGGTGGCCTCCTACGAGCAGTACTTC

j_call: TRBJ2-7
clone_size: .
v_call: TRBV13
d_call: TRBD1
cdr3_aa: CASSARRQGSFYEQYF
cdr3_nt: TGTGCCAGCAGCGCGCGACGACAGGGGAGTTTCTACGAGCAGTACTTC

j_call: TRBJ2-2
clone_size: .
v_call: TRBV2
d_call: .
cdr3_aa: CASSPTILGIAGELFF
cdr3_nt: TGTGCCAGCAGCCCGACGATTCTCGGGATTGCCGGGGAGCTGTTTTTT

j_call: TRBJ2-2
clone_size: few
v_call: TRBV18
d_call: .
cdr3_aa: CASSPGWGTGELFF
cdr3_nt: TGTGCCAGCTCACCAGGCTGGGGAACCGGGGAGCTGTTTTTT

j_call: TRBJ2-2
clone_size: .
v_call: TRBV5-1
d_call: TRBD1
cdr3_aa: CASSFGNRGDTGELFF
cdr3_nt: TGCGCCAGCAGCTTCGGGAACAGGGGCGACACCGGGGAGCTGTTTTTT

j_call: TRBJ2-2
clone_size: .
v_call: TRBV25-1
d_call: .
cdr3_aa: CASSDRRGRSTGELFF
cdr3_nt: TGTGCCAGCAGTGACCGTCGGGGGCGCAGTACCGGGGAGCTGTTTTTT

j_call: TRBJ2-7
clone_size: .
v_call: TRBV5-6
d_call: .
cdr3_aa: CASSSSYEQYF
cdr3_nt: TGTGCCAGCAGCTCATCCTACGAGCAGTACTTC

j_call: TRBJ1-2
clone_size: .
v_call: TRBV7-2
d_call: .
cdr3_aa: CASSYDASGGYTF
cdr3_nt: TGTGCCAGCAGCTACGACGCCTCAGGAGGCTACACCTTC

j_call: TRBJ2-2
clone_size: once
v_call: TRBV5-4
d_call: TRBD1
cdr3_aa: CASSLGQGVNGELFF
cdr3_nt: TGTGCCAGCAGCCTGGGACAGGGGGTGAACGGGGAGCTGTTTTTT